This T cell receptor beta chain is from a study of blood T cell repertoires in COVID-19. At the level of the study: Whether acute or convalescent, the COVID-19 samples came from the United States, Italy and Spain.

Germline values: CDR1 LNHDA, CDR2 SQIVND (reference sequence). J was trimmed by 4 bases and V by 2 bases; bases with no gene match: 6. The CDR3 length is 16 residues. Libraries were prepared by immunoSEQ multiplex PCR; TCRdb keeps only in-frame clonotypes and omits some of them. This table has about 96,000 clones, about 90% appearing once. The chain uses TRBV19 and TRBJ2-7, with 12 bases matching TRBD2. The sequence was collected from a human donor with COVID-19, enrolled during active disease. The donor label of this sample is uncertain. The sequenced sample consisted of peripheral blood. The CDR3: CASSISASGRDYEQYF. The CDR3 DNA reads TGTGCCAGTAGTATATCGGCTAGCGGGAGGGATTACGAGCAGTACTTC.